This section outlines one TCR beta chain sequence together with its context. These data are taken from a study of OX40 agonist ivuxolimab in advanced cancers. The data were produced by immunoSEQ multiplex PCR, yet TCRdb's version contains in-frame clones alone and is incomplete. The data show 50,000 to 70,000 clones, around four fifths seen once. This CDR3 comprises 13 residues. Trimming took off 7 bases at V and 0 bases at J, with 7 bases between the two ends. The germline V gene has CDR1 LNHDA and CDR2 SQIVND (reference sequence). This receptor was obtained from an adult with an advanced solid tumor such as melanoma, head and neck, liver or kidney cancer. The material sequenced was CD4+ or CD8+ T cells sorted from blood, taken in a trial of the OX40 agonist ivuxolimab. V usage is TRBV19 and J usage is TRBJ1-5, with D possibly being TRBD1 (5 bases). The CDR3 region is CASNRYSNQPQHF. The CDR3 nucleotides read TGTGCCAGTAACAGGTATAGCAATCAGCCCCAGCATTTT.